The TCR beta chain under discussion was sequenced for a study of T cell responses to AZD1222 COVID-19 vaccine. The CDR3 consists of 14 residues. Germline loops: CDR1 MDHEN, CDR2 SYDVKM. With V trimmed by 6 bases and J by 4 bases, 6 bases remained unmatched. Measured with immunoSEQ multiplex PCR; TCRdb has only the in-frame clones, and not every one. The table records around 85,000 clones, roughly nine tenths of them present only once. As for this clone: Its antigen is not known.

General study findings and limits: The repertoires were collected only after the peak T cell response. Mostly white British, mostly female donors; authors suggested clonal diversity may be underestimated. Seropositive AZD1222 recipients at baseline numbered only five or six. Increased Spike-specific TCR breadth and depth were observed after two AZD1222 doses.

The chain employs TRBV28 and TRBJ1-5, with 7 bases aligning to TRBD1. This specimen consisted of peripheral blood, obtained 28 days after the second AZD1222 dose. The clonotype comes from an adult who received the AZD1222 COVID-19 vaccine. In DNA form, the CDR3 reads TGTGCCAGCAGCGCCCTACAGGGGAATCAGCCCCAGCATTTT. It is translated as CASSALQGNQPQHF.